This T cell receptor beta chain was sequenced in a study of T cell repertoires in cytomegalovirus infection (dated by TCRdb to about 2019). Context from the whole study: Alongside well-studied HLA-B-restricted epitopes, the peptide stimulations were aimed at recently identified HLA-C-restricted CMV epitopes, whose presentation resists viral immunomodulation. Donor HLA type was relevant to the analysis, as public TCR beta signatures indicated carriage of CMV infection together with the matching HLA type. Overall study outcomes, separate from this receptor: Carriers of CMV infection plus the relevant HLA type were discriminated by the cumulative frequency of public TCR beta family members in the study cohort and in an independent roughly 370-donor cohort. The ex vivo response was dominated by HLA-C-restricted CMV-specific TCR beta clonotypes, which also provided the single most frequent clonotype in two of eight donors.

Instrument used: Illumina HiSeq 1500. The public reads were run again by TCRdb, first through fastp at Q25 and then through MiXCR, and only productive beta chains were kept. Rows are unified per CDR3 protein, each entry keeping the most common DNA and genes. The sample table contains a few hundred thousand distinct CDR3 sequences; only one count was recorded for 20% to 25% of them. Jointly, the top ten make up approximately 19% of the sample. Notes on this clonotype: It has no known antigen specificity. The input lacks base qualities; no much larger clone sits a single base away.

The intended sense of this specimen's treatment or condition label: in vitro stimulation with specific CMV peptide epitopes to enrich CMV-specific T cells. The TCR sequence derives from a human donor in good health (CMV status not recorded). Some clones in this sample may be carry-over from other donors' samples. The input for sequencing was cultured PBMCs, taken from culture after CMV antigen stimulation.

The nucleotide sequence reads as follows: TGTGCCAGTAGTATACTGCGAAACACTGAAGCTTTCTTT. This gives the protein CASSILRNTEAFF. The chain couples TRBV19 to TRBJ1-1, with the D gene not confidently named. Looking up the germline V gene (reference sequence) yields CDR1 LNHDA and CDR2 SQIVND. Inclusive of the bounding cysteine and phenylalanine, the CDR3 is 13 residues long. The kept DNA is CDR3 alone, 39 bases in frame from the first base. V loses 2 bases, J loses 2 bases, and the germline ends lie 6 bases apart.